This TCR beta chain was identified in a study of blood T cell repertoires in COVID-19. For the study at large: The study drew acute and convalescent COVID-19 samples from the United States, Italy and Spain. T cells, B-cell-depleted T cells, or PBMCs provided the cDNA or gDNA that served as material.

This clone appeared a single time. Authors' processing steps: Estimation of nucleated cell counts relied on the amplification of reference gene primers. Libraries were prepared by immunoSEQ multiplex PCR; TCRdb keeps only in-frame clonotypes and omits some of them. The DNA gave D and trimming, while V, J and clone size come from that table. The table shows fewer than 150,000 clones, with approximately 80% occurring only once. CDR1 and CDR2 from the germline V gene are LGHNT and FRNRAP. The CDR3 length is 12 residues. V lost 2 bases and J 3 bases, leaving 4 bases between the germline ends. The sequenced sample was peripheral blood. The sequence derives from a woman older than 75 in a cohort sampled during active or convalescent COVID-19. The genes are TRBV12-5 and TRBJ1-1; no clear D. The CDR3 region is CASGLSDTEAFF. The CDR3 DNA is TGTGCTAGTGGTTTGTCAGACACTGAAGCTTTCTTT.